The 13 T cell receptor beta chains below come from one sample, sequenced in a study of persistence of HIV-infected CD4 T cells. Sequencing used immunoSEQ version 4 in survey mode. The table came from immunoSEQ multiplex PCR; TCRdb's copy has only in-frame clones and leaves some out. The table has under 40,000 clones, around 70% seen once. These receptors have no known antigen. The stimulus was an HIV-1 Gag 15-mer peptide pool, 0.85 to 1 ug/peptide/mL. Sorting of responding CD4+ T cells relied on upregulated CD40 ligand together with CD69. The sample consisted of CD4+ T cells sorted from PBMCs after approximately 20-hour stimulation, taken from a patient who received antiretroviral therapy. All receptors come from an adult man with HIV who was CMV-seropositive.

This sequence joins TRBV2 and TRBJ1-2, with D tentatively TRBD1 (5 bases). The V gene lost 1 base and the J gene lost 8 bases, with 11 bases spanning the gap. Germline CDR1 SNHLY, CDR2 FYNNEI. There are 13 residues in the CDR3. CDR3 amino acids: CASSEEGARGYTF. For the CDR3, the DNA is TGTGCCAGCAGTGAAGAAGGGGCCAGAGGCTACACCTTC.

The chain is built from TRBV7-2 and TRBJ2-1, with D unclear. Deletions cut 2 bases from V and 4 bases from J, with 15 bases between. The CDR3 totals 16 residues. From germline, CDR1 is SGHTA and CDR2 FQGNSA. The CDR3 region has the DNA TGTGCCAGCAGCTTAAGGCTAGTCCTGGCATACAATGAGCAGTTCTTC. Translating gives CASSLRLVLAYNEQFF.

This clone was seen more than once but under ten times. This chain connects TRBV3-1 (or the pseudogene TRBV3-2) to TRBJ1-2; D ambiguous. CDR1 and CDR2 from the germline V gene are LGHDT and YNNKEL (reference sequence). The CDR3 runs 15 residues. V gave up 4 bases and J gave up 1 base, with 13 bases separating them. The CDR3 DNA reads TGTGCCAGCAGCCCACTAGGCAGTCTTAACTATGGCTACACCTTC. Translated: CASSPLGSLNYGYTF.

This clone was seen a few times. V is TRBV27 and J is TRBJ1-1; 9 nucleotides line up with TRBD1. The germline CDR1 and CDR2 sequences are MNHEY and SMNVEV (reference sequence). The CDR3 totals 13 residues. V lost 4 bases and J lost 3; bases outside the gene matches: 0. CDR3 in amino acids: CASSWTGDTEAFF. The CDR3 nucleotides read TGTGCCAGCAGTTGGACAGGGGACACTGAAGCTTTCTTT.

This clone was recorded a few times. This sequence joins TRBV2 and TRBJ2-2, with TRBD1 identical over 7 bases. V trimming: 5 bases; J trimming: 5 bases; junction bases outside the gene matches: 5. This CDR3 is 14 amino acids long. Germline V gene data show CDR1 as SNHLY and CDR2 as FYNNEI. CDR3: CASSTGAGTGELFF. CDR3 DNA: TGTGCCAGCAGTACAGGGGCGGGTACCGGGGAGCTGTTTTTT.

The chain recombines TRBV6-6 with TRBJ2-7; D may be TRBD2 (5 bases). V was trimmed by 8 bases and J by 4 bases, leaving 12 bases between them. Per germline, CDR1 MNHNY and CDR2 SVGAGI (reference sequence). CDR3 length: 12 residues. The CDR3 region has the DNA TGTGCCAGCCAAGCGGAAACATACGAGCAGTACTTC. Encoded protein: CASQAETYEQYF.

The chain joins TRBV6-5 to TRBJ1-5; perhaps TRBD1 as D (6 bases). The CDR3 spans 15 residues. Germline values: CDR1 MNHEY, CDR2 SVGAGI. V gave up 0 bases and J gave up 7 bases, with 13 bases separating them. The CDR3: CASSYSWGAGQPQHF. CDR3 coding DNA: TGTGCCAGCAGTTACTCGTGGGGGGCTGGACAGCCCCAGCATTTT.

The chain carries TRBV19 and TRBJ1-5; maybe TRBD1 (6 bases). The germline gives CDR1 LNHDA, CDR2 SQIVND (reference sequence). The CDR3 is made up of 15 amino acids. With 5 bases removed from V and 3 bases from J, the gap between germline ends came to 14 bases. CDR3 DNA: TGTGCCAGTAGTCTGGAGACAGGCTACAATCAGCCCCAGCATTTT. Encoded protein: CASSLETGYNQPQHF.

The chain carries TRBV11-2 and TRBJ1-1; unclear D gene. CDR3 size: 14 residues. Germline-derived CDR1 and CDR2 are SGHAT and FQNNGV. V lost 0 bases and J lost 5, with 10 bases in between. The CDR3 sequence: CASSLDLRGTEAFF. The CDR3 nucleotides are TGTGCCAGCAGCTTAGACCTAAGAGGGACTGAAGCTTTCTTT.

The chain joins TRBV5-1 to TRBJ2-3; TRBD2 matches 10 bases. This CDR3 region has 14 residues. The germline gives CDR1 SGHRS, CDR2 YFSETQ. J lost 6 bases, V lost 2 bases, and 3 bases had no gene match. The CDR3 loop reads CASSLAGGLDTQYF. The CDR3, as DNA: TGCGCCAGCAGCTTAGCGGGGGGGCTGGATACGCAGTATTTT.

This chain connects TRBV28 to TRBJ1-1; D not certain. Trimming took 3 bases from V and 10 from J, leaving 18 bases between them. This CDR3 is built from 14 residues. CDR1 MDHEN and CDR2 SYDVKM come from the germline V gene. The CDR3 here is CASSFPLEGRSAFF. The CDR3 coding sequence is TGTGCCAGCAGTTTCCCTCTTGAGGGAAGGTCAGCTTTCTTT.

The chain has TRBV6-5 and TRBJ2-7; the D gene could be TRBD1 or TRBD2 (5 bases each). The V gene lost 0 bases and the J gene lost 0 bases, with 9 bases spanning the gap. Germline CDR1 MNHEY, CDR2 SVGAGI. The CDR3 is made up of 15 amino acids. CDR3 sequence reads: CASSYSPGSSYEQYF. The CDR3 nucleotides are TGTGCCAGCAGTTACTCGCCAGGGAGCTCCTACGAGCAGTACTTC.

The chain has TRBV24-1 and TRBJ1-5, with TRBD1 identical over 9 bases. V lost 2 bases to trimming and J lost 6 bases; unmatched junction nucleotides: 10. The V gene's germline CDR1 is KGHDR and CDR2 SFDVKD. The CDR3 is made up of 17 amino acids. CDR3 nucleotide sequence: TGTGCCACCAGTGATTCCCGACAGGGGGTTTCTGGTCAGCCCCAGCATTTT. As protein: CATSDSRQGVSGQPQHF.